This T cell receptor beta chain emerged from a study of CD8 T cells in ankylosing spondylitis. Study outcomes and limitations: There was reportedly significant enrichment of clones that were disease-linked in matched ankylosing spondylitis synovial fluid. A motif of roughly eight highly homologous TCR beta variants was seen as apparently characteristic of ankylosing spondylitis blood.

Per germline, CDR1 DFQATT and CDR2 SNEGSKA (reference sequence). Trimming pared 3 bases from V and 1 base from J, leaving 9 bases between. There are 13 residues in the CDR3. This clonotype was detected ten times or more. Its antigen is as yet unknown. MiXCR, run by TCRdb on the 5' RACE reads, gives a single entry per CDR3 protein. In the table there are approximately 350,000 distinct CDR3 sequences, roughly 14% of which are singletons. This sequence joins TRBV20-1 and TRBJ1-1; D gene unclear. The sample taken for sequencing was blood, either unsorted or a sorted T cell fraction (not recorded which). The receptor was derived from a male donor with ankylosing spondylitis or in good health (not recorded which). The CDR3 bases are TGCAGTGCTAGCAGGAGTGCGAACACTGAAGCTTTCTTT. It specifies CSASRSANTEAFF.